These T cell receptor beta chains were read from a single sample in a study of regulatory T cells in long-lasting Graves disease. MiXCR, run by TCRdb on the multiplex PCR reads, gives a single entry per CDR3 protein. In the table there are about 200,000 distinct CDR3 sequences, roughly a fifth of which are singletons. These data were also filed under a second study, of T cells in Graves' hyperthyroidism and ophthalmopathy.

Sequenced here: peripheral blood mononuclear cells (PBMCs), sampled at new diagnosis, from a patient treated with antithyroid drugs. The origin of the receptors is a woman aged 25 to 39 with Graves disease. The CDR3 runs from the conserved cysteine through the conserved F or W. Each record gives: J gene, V gene, clone size, D gene, CDR3 DNA, CDR3 protein. The D gene is left open where the match is weak. For some rows the clone size is stated as once, few or many, or as a class when expanded; others skip it.

J: TRBJ2-2; V: TRBV6-1; size: many; D: TRBD1; DNA: TGTGCCAGCAATGGGACAGGGGAATGGCGGGACACCGGGGAGCTGTTTTTT; CDR3: CASNGTGEWRDTGELFF
J: TRBJ2-7; V: TRBV5-1; size: NA; D: NA; DNA: TGCGCCAGCAGCTCGGATCCGGGACAACCTTACGAGCAGTACTTC; CDR3: CASSSDPGQPYEQYF
J: TRBJ2-7; V: TRBV4-2; size: many; D: TRBD2; DNA: TGTGCCAGCAGCCCTGGACTAGCGGGGGGCAACTACGAGCAGTACTTC; CDR3: CASSPGLAGGNYEQYF
J: TRBJ1-2; V: TRBV4-1; size: many; D: NA; DNA: TGCGCCAGCAGCCAAGAAATGAGTACTTCTAACTATGGCTACACCTTC; CDR3: CASSQEMSTSNYGYTF
J: TRBJ2-1; V: TRBV20-1; size: NA; D: TRBD2; DNA: TGCAGTGCTAGGGGACTAGCGGGGGTATACAATGAGCAGTTCTTC; CDR3: CSARGLAGVYNEQFF
J: TRBJ1-2; V: TRBV6-5; size: many; D: NA; DNA: TGTGCCAGCAGTTACTCGGAGGGAAACTATGGCTACACCTTC; CDR3: CASSYSEGNYGYTF
J: TRBJ1-1; V: TRBV30; size: NA; D: NA; DNA: TGTGCCTGGAGCAACCTGGGGGGATCGTGGGATGAAGCTTTCTTT; CDR3: CAWSNLGGSWDEAFF
J: TRBJ2-7; V: TRBV30; size: many; D: TRBD1; DNA: TGTGCCTGGAGCGGGACAGCGGAATTTTACGAGCAGTACTTC; CDR3: CAWSGTAEFYEQYF
J: TRBJ2-7; V: TRBV6-6; size: NA; D: NA; DNA: TGTGCCAGCAGTTACTCGAGAGGATCGCCGGGCGAGCAGTACTTC; CDR3: CASSYSRGSPGEQYF
J: TRBJ2-3; V: TRBV3-1; size: few; D: NA; DNA: TGTGCCAGCAGCTCGCAGGGGACTGCACATACGCAGTATTTT; CDR3: CASSSQGTAHTQYF
J: TRBJ2-2; V: TRBV11-2; size: once; D: NA; DNA: TGTGCCAGCAGCGGCGGACCAACGAACACCGGGGAGCTGTTTTTT; CDR3: CASSGGPTNTGELFF
J: TRBJ1-2; V: TRBV4-1; size: NA; D: NA; DNA: TGCGCCAGCAGCCAAGCTACGGGGGGATATGGCTACACCTTC; CDR3: CASSQATGGYGYTF
J: TRBJ1-1; V: TRBV6-5; size: many; D: NA; DNA: TGTGCCAGCAGTTACAGGGCCAGCCCCCCTGAAGCTTTCTTT; CDR3: CASSYRASPPEAFF
J: TRBJ2-2; V: TRBV11-3; size: many; D: NA; DNA: TGTGCCAGCAGCTTAGCACCCGGGGAGCTGTTTTTT; CDR3: CASSLAPGELFF
J: TRBJ2-5; V: TRBV28; size: NA; D: NA; DNA: TGTGCCAGCACTCTTTTAAGGCAAGAGACCCAGTACTTC; CDR3: CASTLLRQETQYF
J: TRBJ2-7; V: TRBV5-4; size: few; D: NA; DNA: TGTGCCAGCAGCTTGGCAGGACCCAACTCCTACGAGCAGTACTTC; CDR3: CASSLAGPNSYEQYF
J: TRBJ1-1; V: TRBV3-1; size: many; D: TRBD1; DNA: TGTGCCAGCAGCCCGACAGGGGGCCTAACTGAAGCTTTCTTT; CDR3: CASSPTGGLTEAFF
J: TRBJ2-7; V: TRBV28; size: NA; D: NA; DNA: TGTGCCAGCAGTTTTCTGGTGAACGAGCAGTACTTC; CDR3: CASSFLVNEQYF
J: TRBJ2-7; V: TRBV5-1; size: many; D: NA; DNA: TGCGCCAGCAGCTTGGAAGACGAGCAGTACTTC; CDR3: CASSLEDEQYF
J: TRBJ1-1; V: TRBV5-1; size: many; D: NA; DNA: TGTGCCAGCAGCTTGGTATACGGGGGCGGGAGTGAAGCTTTCTTT; CDR3: CASSLVYGGGSEAFF
J: TRBJ2-5; V: TRBV5-6; size: few; D: TRBD2; DNA: TGTGCCAGCAGCCCACTAGCGGGGGCCCAAGAGACCCAGTACTTC; CDR3: CASSPLAGAQETQYF
J: TRBJ2-3; V: TRBV7-2; size: many; D: NA; DNA: TGTGCCAGCAGCTTTGGGGGCCTCACAGATACGCAGTATTTT; CDR3: CASSFGGLTDTQYF
J: TRBJ2-1; V: TRBV28; size: many; D: TRBD1; DNA: TGTGCCAGCAGTTTATACATATCCAGGGGGTTCTCAGGCAATGAGCAGTTCTTC; CDR3: CASSLYISRGFSGNEQFF
J: TRBJ1-1; V: TRBV5-6; size: few; D: NA; DNA: TGTGCCAGCAACGGACTTAACCAGAACACTGAAGCTTTCTTT; CDR3: CASNGLNQNTEAFF
J: TRBJ2-6; V: TRBV5-4; size: NA; D: NA; DNA: TGTGCCAGCAGCTTTTTCACGTTGAGCTCTGGGGCCAACGTCCTGACTTTC; CDR3: CASSFFTLSSGANVLTF
J: TRBJ2-7; V: TRBV6-9; size: NA; D: TRBD2; DNA: TGTGCCGGCAGTTATGAAATAGCGGGAGGCAACCACCTCTCCTACGAGCAGTACTTC; CDR3: CAGSYEIAGGNHLSYEQYF
J: TRBJ2-7; V: TRBV9; size: many; D: NA; DNA: TGTGCCAGCAGCGTAGAGTCGGGGACCGAGCAGTACTTC; CDR3: CASSVESGTEQYF
J: TRBJ2-6; V: TRBV6-5; size: many; D: NA; DNA: TGTGCCAGCAGTTACTCGACAGGCGGCGGGGCCAACGTCCTGACTTTC; CDR3: CASSYSTGGGANVLTF
J: TRBJ2-1; V: TRBV2; size: many; D: NA; DNA: TGTGCCAGCAGGAGAGGGGTTGGGGACAATGAGCAGTTCTTC; CDR3: CASRRGVGDNEQFF
J: TRBJ1-4; V: TRBV9; size: few; D: TRBD1; DNA: TGTGCCAGCAGCGCGGACAGGGACCCAAATGAAAAACTGTTTTTT; CDR3: CASSADRDPNEKLFF
J: TRBJ1-1; V: TRBV27; size: many; D: NA; DNA: TGTGCCAGCAGTCCCCAAACCCCGAACACTGAAGCTTTCTTT; CDR3: CASSPQTPNTEAFF